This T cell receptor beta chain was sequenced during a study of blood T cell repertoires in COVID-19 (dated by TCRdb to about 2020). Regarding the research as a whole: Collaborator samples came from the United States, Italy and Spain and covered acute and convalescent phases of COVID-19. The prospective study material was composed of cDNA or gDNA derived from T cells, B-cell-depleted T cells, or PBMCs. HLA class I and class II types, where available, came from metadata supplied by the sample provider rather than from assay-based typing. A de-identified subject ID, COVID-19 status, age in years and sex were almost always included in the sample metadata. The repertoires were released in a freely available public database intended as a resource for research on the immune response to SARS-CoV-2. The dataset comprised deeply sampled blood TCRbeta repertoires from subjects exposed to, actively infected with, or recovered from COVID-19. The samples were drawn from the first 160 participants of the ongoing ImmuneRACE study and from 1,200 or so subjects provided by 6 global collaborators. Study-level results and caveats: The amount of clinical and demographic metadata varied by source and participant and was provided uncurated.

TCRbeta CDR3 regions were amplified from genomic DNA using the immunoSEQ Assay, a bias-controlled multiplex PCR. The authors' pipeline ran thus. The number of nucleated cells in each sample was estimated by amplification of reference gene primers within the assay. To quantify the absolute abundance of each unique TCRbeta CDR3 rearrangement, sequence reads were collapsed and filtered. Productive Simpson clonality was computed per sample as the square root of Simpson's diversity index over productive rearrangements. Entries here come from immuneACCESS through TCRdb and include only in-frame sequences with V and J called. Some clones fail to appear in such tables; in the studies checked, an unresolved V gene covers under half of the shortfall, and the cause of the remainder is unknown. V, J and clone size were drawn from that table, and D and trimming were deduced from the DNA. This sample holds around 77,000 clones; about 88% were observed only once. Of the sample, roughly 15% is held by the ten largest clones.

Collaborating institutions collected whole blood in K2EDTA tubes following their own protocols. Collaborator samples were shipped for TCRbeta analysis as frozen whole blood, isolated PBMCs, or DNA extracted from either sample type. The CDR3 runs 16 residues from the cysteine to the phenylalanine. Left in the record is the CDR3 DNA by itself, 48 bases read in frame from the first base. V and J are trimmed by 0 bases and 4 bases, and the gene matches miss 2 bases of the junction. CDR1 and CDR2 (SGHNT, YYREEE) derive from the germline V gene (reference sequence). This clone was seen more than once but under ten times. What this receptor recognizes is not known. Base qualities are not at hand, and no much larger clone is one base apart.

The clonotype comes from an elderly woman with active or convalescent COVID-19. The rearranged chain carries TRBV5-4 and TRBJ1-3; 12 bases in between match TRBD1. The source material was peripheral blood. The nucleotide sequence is TGTGCCAGCAGCTTGGGGGGACAGGGGGCCGGAAACACCATATATTTT. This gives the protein CASSLGGQGAGNTIYF.